What follows is one T cell receptor (beta chain) and its context. Its antigen is not identified. The germline V gene has CDR1 SGHDT and CDR2 YYEEEE. The CDR3 is made up of 15 amino acids. V lost 4 bases to trimming and J lost 7 bases; unmatched junction nucleotides: 7. This specimen comes from a study of graft-versus-host responses after intestinal transplantation. Study background: Grafts were multivisceral, liver-intestinal, or isolated intestinal. For around 3 years after anti-thymocyte globulin induction, all recipients took tacrolimus and steroids.

Clones were sequenced by immunoSEQ multiplex PCR, and TCRdb holds only the in-frame ones, with some missing. The sample shows approximately 80,000 clones, approximately 88% of them seen only once. The sample consisted of unstimulated CD4+ T cells sorted from spleen or lymph node cells, taken before intestinal transplant. This TCR derives from a human donor who received an intestinal transplant. V gene TRBV5-6 combines with J gene TRBJ2-1; 11 bases match TRBD2. CDR3 residues: CASSPRLAGQNEQFF. As DNA, the CDR3 is TGTGCCAGCAGCCCCAGACTAGCGGGGCAAAATGAGCAGTTCTTC.